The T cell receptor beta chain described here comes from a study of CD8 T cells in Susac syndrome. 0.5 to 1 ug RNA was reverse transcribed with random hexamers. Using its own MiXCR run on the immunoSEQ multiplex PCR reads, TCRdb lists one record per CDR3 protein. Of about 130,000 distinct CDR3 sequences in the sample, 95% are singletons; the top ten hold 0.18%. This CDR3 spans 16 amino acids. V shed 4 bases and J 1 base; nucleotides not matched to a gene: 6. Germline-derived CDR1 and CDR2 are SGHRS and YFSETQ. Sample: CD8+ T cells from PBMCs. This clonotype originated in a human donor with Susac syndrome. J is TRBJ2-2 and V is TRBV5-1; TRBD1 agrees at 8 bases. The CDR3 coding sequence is TGCGCCAGCAGCCCGCGGACAGGGATGAACACCGGGGAGCTGTTTTTT. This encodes CASSPRTGMNTGELFF.